This paragraph reports one T cell receptor (beta chain). Its specificity is unknown. The data belong to a study of regulatory T cells in long-lasting Graves disease. As for the study in general: Those Graves' patients who were newly diagnosed had been on antithyroid drugs under 3 months. Study-level points and caveats: Lower TCR diversity was seen in persistent Graves' patients than in newly diagnosed ones. Preferential use of TRBV28, TRBJ1-2 and TRBJ2-5 was seen in persistent disease.

Time point meaning: newly diagnosed GD, antithyroid drugs for less than 3 months. PBMC-extracted RNA yielded the TCR library. Arm-PCR with iRepertoire HTBI primers amplified the CDR3 regions for these TCR beta libraries. One entry per CDR3 protein results from TCRdb running MiXCR on the multiplex PCR reads. The table records about 380,000 distinct CDR3 sequences, about 16% of them present only once. V lost 11 bases and J lost 4; bases outside the gene matches: 15. CDR3 length: 16 residues. Germline V lookup: CDR1 SGHTA, CDR2 FQGNSA. The V gene is TRBV7-2, the J gene TRBJ2-1, with 9 bases aligning to TRBD1. The material was peripheral blood mononuclear cells (PBMCs), obtained at new diagnosis, from a patient treated with antithyroid drugs. The sequence was obtained from a female donor with Graves disease. DNA of the CDR3: TGTGCCTGCTCTGGGGACGGGACAGGGTGGTACAATGAGCAGTTCTTC. It encodes CACSGDGTGWYNEQFF. Complete variable domain (other parts from reference TRBV7-2 and TRBJ2-1): GAGVSQSPSNKVTEKGKDVELRCDPISGHTALYWYRQSLGQGLEFLIYFQGNSAPDKSGLPSDRFSAERTGGSVSTLTIQRTQQEDSAVYLCACSGDGTGWYNEQFFGPGTRLTVL.